The sample holds a few counts of the clone carrying this T cell receptor beta chain. Its antigen remains unknown. This specimen comes from a study of CD4 T cells in relation to SARS-CoV-2 and coronaviruses. Whole-study context: TCR beta CDR3s were sequenced after roughly ten-day antigen culture of PBMCs. Negative control cultures got HIV-1 Nef peptides or no peptide. Study conclusions and caveats: Roughly three fifths of donors had memory CD4+ clonotypes crossrecognizing SARS-CoV-2 and common cold coronavirus spike.

The method was immunoSEQ multiplex PCR; TCRdb's version includes in-frame clones alone and lacks a portion of them. The table shows 22,000 or so clones, with around 68% occurring only once. With 4 bases removed from V and 5 bases from J, the gap between germline ends came to 14 bases. The CDR3 contains 15 residues. Germline V CDR1 and CDR2: SGHTA, FQGNSA. The unexposed donors gave CD4+ T cells in about 2011-2019, prior to COVID-19. After about 11 days of culture, CD4+ T cells were isolated. This clonotype originated in a human donor in good health. The chain links TRBV7-2 to TRBJ2-2, with D perhaps TRBD1 (6 bases). Sample: CD4+ T cells from PBMCs, cultured in vitro. CDR3 protein: CASSSTLTGTGELFF. CDR3 coding DNA: TGTGCCAGCAGCTCCACTCTTACAGGGACCGGGGAGCTGTTTTTT.